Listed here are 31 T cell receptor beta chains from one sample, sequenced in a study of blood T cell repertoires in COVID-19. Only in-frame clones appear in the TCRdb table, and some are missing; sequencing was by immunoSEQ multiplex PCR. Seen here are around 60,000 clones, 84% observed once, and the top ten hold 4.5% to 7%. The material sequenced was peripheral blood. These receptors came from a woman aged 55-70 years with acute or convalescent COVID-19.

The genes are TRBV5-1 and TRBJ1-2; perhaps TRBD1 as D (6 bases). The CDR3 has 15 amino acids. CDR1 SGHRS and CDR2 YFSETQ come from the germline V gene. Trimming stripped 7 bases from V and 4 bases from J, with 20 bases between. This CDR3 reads CASRGGGTGFYGYTF. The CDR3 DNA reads TGCGCCAGCCGCGGGGGTGGTACAGGGTTCTATGGCTACACCTTC.

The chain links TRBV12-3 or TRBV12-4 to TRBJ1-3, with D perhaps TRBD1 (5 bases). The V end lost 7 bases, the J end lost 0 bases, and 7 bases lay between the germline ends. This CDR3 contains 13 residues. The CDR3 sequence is CASNRYSGNTIYF. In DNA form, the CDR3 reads TGTGCCAGCAACAGGTACTCTGGAAACACCATATATTTT.

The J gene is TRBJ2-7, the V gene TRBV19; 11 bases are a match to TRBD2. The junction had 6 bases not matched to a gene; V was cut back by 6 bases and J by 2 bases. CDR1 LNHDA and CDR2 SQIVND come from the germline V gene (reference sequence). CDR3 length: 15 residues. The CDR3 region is CASSLTSGVTYEQYF. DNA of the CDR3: TGTGCCAGTAGCCTGACTAGCGGGGTTACCTACGAGCAGTACTTC. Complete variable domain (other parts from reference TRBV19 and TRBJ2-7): DGGITQSPKYLFRKEGQNVTLSCEQNLNHDAMYWYRQDPGQGLRLIYYSQIVNDFQKGDIAEGYSVSREKKESFPLTVTSAQKNPTAFYLCASSLTSGVTYEQYFGPGTRLTVT.

The DNA of the CDR3 is TGTGCCAGCAGTTTAAGCCCAGGGGTTGGCACTGAAGCTTTCTTT. Translation gives CASSLSPGVGTEAFF. The chain combines TRBV27 with TRBJ1-1, with D perhaps matching TRBD1 (6 bases). In germline, CDR1 is MNHEY, CDR2 SMNVEV (reference sequence). There are 15 residues in the CDR3. Trimming left V 2 bases short and J 4 bases short, with 14 bases between.

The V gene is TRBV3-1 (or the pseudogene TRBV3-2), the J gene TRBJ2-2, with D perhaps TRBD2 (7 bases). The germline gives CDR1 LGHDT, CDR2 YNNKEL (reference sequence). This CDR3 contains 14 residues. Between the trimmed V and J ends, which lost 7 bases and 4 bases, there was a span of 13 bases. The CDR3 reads CASIGLGGTGELFF. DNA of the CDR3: TGTGCCAGCATAGGACTAGGGGGCACCGGGGAGCTGTTTTTT.

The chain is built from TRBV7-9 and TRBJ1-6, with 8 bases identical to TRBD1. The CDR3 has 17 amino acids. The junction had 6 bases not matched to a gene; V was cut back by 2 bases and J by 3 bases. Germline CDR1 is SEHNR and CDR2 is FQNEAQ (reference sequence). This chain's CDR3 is CASSLPGTGGYNSPLHF. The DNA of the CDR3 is TGTGCCAGCAGCTTACCCGGGACAGGCGGCTATAATTCACCCCTCCACTTT.

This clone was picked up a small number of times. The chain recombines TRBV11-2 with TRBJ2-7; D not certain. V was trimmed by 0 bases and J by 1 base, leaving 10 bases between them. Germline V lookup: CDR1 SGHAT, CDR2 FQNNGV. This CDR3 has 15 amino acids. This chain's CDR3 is CASSLDSSVSYEQYF. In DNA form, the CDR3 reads TGTGCCAGCAGCTTAGATTCCTCCGTTTCCTACGAGCAGTACTTC. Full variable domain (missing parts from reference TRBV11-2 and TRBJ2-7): EAGVAQSPRYKIIEKRQSVAFWCNPISGHATLYWYQQILGQGPKLLIQFQNNGVVDDSQLPKDRFSAERLKGVDSTLKIQPAKLEDSAVYLCASSLDSSVSYEQYFGPGTRLTVT.

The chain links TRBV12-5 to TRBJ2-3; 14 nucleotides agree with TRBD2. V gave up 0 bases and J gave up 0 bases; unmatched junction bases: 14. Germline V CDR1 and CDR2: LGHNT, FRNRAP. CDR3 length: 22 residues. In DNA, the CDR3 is TGTGCTAGTGGTTTGGTACGCCGGACCGGGACTAGCGGGGGCACTAGCACAGATACGCAGTATTTT. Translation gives CASGLVRRTGTSGGTSTDTQYF.

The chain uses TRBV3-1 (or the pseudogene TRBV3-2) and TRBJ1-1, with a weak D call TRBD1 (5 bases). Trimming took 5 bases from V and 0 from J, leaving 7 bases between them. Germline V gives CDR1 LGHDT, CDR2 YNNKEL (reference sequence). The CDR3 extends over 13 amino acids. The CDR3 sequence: CASSSGVNTEAFF. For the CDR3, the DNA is TGTGCCAGCAGCTCGGGGGTGAACACTGAAGCTTTCTTT.

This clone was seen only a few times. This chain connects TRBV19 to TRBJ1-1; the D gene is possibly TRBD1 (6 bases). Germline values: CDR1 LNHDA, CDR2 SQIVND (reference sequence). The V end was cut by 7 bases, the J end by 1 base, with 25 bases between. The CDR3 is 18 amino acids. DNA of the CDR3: TGTGCCAGTATCGACAGGTTGGGGCGTCTGTCCCCGAACACTGAAGCTTTCTTT. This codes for CASIDRLGRLSPNTEAFF.

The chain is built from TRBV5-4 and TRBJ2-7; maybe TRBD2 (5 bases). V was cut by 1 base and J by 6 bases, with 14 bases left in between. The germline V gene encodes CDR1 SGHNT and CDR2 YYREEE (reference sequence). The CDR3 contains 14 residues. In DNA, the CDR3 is TGTGCCAGCAGCTTGTCGGCTAGCTTAGGCGAGCAGTACTTC. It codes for CASSLSASLGEQYF.

CDR3 sequence (DNA): TGTGCCACCACGCTCCGGGACAGGGCTTTCTTT. It yields the protein CATTLRDRAFF. This chain joins TRBV19 and TRBJ1-1; 8 bases are shared with TRBD1. Trimming removed 10 bases from V and 11 bases from J; junction bases left unmatched: 9. Germline CDR1 is LNHDA and CDR2 is SQIVND (reference sequence). The CDR3 spans 11 residues.

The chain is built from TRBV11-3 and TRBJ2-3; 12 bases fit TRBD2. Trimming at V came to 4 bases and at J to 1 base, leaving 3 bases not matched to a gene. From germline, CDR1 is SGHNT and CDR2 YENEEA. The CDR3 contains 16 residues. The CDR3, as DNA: TGTGCCAGCAGCTATAGACTAGCGGGAGGCACAGATACGCAGTATTTT. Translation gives CASSYRLAGGTDTQYF.

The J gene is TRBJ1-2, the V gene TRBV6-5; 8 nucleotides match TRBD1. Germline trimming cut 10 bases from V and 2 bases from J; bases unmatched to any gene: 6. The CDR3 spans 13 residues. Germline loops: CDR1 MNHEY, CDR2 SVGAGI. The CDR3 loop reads CATTDRENYGYTF. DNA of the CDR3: TGTGCCACCACGGACAGGGAGAACTATGGCTACACCTTC.

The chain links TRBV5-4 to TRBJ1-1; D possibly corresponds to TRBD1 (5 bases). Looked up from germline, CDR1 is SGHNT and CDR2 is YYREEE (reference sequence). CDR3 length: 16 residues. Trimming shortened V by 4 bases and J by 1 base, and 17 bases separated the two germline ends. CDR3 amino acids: CASSTDPGGRNTEAFF. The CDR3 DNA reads TGTGCCAGCAGCACGGACCCGGGGGGACGGAACACTGAAGCTTTCTTT.

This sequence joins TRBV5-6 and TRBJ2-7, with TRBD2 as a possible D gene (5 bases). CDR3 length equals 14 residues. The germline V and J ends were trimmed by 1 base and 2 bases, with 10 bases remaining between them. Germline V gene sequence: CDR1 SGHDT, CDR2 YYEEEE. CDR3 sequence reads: CASSLSGRAYEQYF. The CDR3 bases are TGTGCCAGCAGCTTGTCGGGAAGAGCCTACGAGCAGTACTTC.

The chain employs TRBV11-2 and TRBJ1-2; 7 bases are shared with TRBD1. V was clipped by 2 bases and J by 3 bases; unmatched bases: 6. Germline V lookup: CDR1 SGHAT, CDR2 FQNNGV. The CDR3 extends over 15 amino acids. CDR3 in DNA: TGTGCCAGCAGCTTATCGACAGGGTTGGACTATGGCTACACCTTC. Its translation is CASSLSTGLDYGYTF.

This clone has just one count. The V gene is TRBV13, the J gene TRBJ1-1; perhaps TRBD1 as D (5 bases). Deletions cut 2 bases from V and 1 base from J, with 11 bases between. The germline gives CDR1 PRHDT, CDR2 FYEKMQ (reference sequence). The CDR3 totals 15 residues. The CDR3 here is CASSLQGISNTEAFF. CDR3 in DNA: TGTGCCAGCAGCTTACAGGGTATCTCGAACACTGAAGCTTTCTTT.

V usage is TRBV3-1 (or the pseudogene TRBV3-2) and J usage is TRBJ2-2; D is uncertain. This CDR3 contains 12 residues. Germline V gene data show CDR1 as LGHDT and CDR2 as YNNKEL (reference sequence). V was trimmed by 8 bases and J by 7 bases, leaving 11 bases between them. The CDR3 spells CASGLHGGELFF. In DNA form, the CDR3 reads TGTGCCAGCGGCCTCCACGGCGGGGAGCTGTTTTTT.

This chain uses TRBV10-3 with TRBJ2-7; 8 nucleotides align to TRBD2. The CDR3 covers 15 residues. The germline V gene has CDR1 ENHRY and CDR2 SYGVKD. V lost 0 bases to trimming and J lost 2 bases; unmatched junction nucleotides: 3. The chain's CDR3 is CAISESPGGPYEQYF. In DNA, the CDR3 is TGTGCCATCAGTGAGTCGCCGGGGGGGCCCTACGAGCAGTACTTC.

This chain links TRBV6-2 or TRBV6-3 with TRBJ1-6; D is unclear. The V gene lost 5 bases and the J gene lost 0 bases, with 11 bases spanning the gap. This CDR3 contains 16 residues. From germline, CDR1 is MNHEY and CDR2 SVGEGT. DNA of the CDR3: TGTGCCAGCAGTCTCGGGAGCTACTCCTATAATTCACCCCTCCACTTT. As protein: CASSLGSYSYNSPLHF.

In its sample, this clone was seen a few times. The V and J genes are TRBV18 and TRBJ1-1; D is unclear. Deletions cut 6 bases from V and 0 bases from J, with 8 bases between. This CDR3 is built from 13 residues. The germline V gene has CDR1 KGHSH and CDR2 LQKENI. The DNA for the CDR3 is TGTGCCAGCTCCCTTGGCTTGAACACTGAAGCTTTCTTT. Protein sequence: CASSLGLNTEAFF.

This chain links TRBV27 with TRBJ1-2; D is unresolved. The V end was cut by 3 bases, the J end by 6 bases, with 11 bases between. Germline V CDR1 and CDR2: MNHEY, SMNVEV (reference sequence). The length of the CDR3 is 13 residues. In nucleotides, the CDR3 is TGTGCCAGCAGTTTTCGGGCGGGAGATGGCTACACCTTC. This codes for CASSFRAGDGYTF.

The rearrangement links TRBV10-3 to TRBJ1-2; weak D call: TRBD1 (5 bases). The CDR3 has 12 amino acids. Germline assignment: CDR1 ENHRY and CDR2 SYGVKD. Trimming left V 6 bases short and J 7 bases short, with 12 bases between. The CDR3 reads CAISDDSSGYTF. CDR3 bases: TGTGCCATCAGCGACGACAGTTCTGGCTACACCTTC.

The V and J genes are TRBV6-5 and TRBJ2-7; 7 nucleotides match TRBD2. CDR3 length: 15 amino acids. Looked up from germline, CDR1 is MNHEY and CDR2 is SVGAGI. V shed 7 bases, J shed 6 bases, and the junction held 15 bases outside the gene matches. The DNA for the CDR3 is TGTGCCAGCAAGGTCCCTACGGGGGGAATTGGCGAGCAGTACTTC. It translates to CASKVPTGGIGEQYF.

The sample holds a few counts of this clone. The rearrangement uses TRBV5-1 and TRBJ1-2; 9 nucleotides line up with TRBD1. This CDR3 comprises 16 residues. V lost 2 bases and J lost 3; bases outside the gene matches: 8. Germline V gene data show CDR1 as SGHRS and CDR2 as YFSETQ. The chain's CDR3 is CASSFGTGKFDYGYTF. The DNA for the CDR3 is TGCGCCAGCAGCTTCGGGACAGGGAAATTTGACTATGGCTACACCTTC.

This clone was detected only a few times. CDR3 nucleotide sequence: TGTGCCAGCAGCAGGACTAGCGCGAGCTCCTACAATGAGCAGTTCTTC. It specifies CASSRTSASSYNEQFF. V usage is TRBV2 and J usage is TRBJ2-1, with TRBD2 matching over 9 bases. J gave up 0 bases and V 6 bases, and 6 bases lay outside the gene matches. The CDR3 consists of 16 residues. Per germline, CDR1 SNHLY and CDR2 FYNNEI.

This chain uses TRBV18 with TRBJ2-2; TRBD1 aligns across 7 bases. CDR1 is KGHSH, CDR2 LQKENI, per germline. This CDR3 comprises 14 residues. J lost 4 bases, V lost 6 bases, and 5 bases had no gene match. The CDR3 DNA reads TGTGCCAGCTCCCGGGACAGCCTCACCGGGGAGCTGTTTTTT. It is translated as CASSRDSLTGELFF. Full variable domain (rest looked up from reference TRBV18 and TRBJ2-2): NAGVMQNPRHLVRRRGQEARLRCSPMKGHSHVYWYRQLPEEGLKFMVYLQKENIIDESGMPKERFSAEFPKEGPSILRIQQVVRGDSAAYFCASSRDSLTGELFFGEGSRLTVL.

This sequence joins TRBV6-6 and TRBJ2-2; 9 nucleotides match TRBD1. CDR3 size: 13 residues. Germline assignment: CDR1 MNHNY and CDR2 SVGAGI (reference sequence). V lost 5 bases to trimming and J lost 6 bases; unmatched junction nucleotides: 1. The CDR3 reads CASSDRGSGELFF. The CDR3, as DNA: TGTGCCAGCAGTGACAGGGGGTCCGGGGAGCTGTTTTTT.

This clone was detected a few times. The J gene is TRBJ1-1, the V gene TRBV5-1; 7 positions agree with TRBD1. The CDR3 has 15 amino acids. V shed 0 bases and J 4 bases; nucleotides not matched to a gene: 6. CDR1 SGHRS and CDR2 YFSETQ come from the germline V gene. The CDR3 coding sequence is TGCGCCAGCAGCTTGGCTTTGACAGGGCCCACTGAAGCTTTCTTT. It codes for CASSLALTGPTEAFF.

In DNA, the CDR3 is TGTGCCAGCAGCTTAGAACTGAGCTCCTACAATGAGCAGTTCTTC. This encodes CASSLELSSYNEQFF. The chain carries TRBV11-2 and TRBJ2-1; D remains unclear. The length of the CDR3 is 15 residues. Trimming cost V 0 bases and J 0 bases, with 6 bases left between them. Germline CDR1 reads SGHAT; CDR2 reads FQNNGV.